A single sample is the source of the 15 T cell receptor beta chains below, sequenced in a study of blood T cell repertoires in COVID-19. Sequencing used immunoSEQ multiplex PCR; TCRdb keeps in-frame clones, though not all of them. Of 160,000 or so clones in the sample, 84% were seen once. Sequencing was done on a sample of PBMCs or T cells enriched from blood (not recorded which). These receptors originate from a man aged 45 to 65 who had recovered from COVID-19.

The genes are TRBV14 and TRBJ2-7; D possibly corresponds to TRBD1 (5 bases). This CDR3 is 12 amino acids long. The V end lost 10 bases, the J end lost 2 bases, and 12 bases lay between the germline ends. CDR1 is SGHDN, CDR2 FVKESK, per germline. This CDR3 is CANRTHPYEQYF. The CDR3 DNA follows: TGTGCCAACCGGACACATCCCTACGAGCAGTACTTC.

CDR3 residues: CSASVGHPQETQYF. CDR3 DNA: TGCAGTGCTAGTGTGGGGCATCCGCAAGAGACCCAGTACTTC. The gene calls are TRBV20-1 and TRBJ2-5; a weak D match, TRBD1 (5 bases). The CDR3 consists of 14 residues. Trimming stripped 3 bases from V and 2 bases from J, with 13 bases between. From germline, CDR1 is DFQATT and CDR2 SNEGSKA (reference sequence).

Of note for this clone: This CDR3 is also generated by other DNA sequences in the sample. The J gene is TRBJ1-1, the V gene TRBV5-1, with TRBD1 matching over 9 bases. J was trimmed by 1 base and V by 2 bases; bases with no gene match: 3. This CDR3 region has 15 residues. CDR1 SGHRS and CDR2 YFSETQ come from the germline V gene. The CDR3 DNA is TGCGCCAGCAGCTTACAGGGGGCGGCGAACACTGAAGCTTTCTTT. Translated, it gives CASSLQGAANTEAFF. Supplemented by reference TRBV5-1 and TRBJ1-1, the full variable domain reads KAGVTQTPRYLIKTRGQQVTLSCSPISGHRSVSWYQQTPGQGLQFLFEYFSETQRNKGNFPGRFSGRQFSNSRSEMNVSTLELGDSALYLCASSLQGAANTEAFFGQGTRLTVV.

CDR3 loop: CASSLPLTGGNSPLHF. For the CDR3, the DNA is TGCGCCAGCAGCTTGCCCCTAACAGGGGGTAATTCACCCCTCCACTTT. The chain recombines TRBV5-1 with TRBJ1-6, with TRBD1 matching 8 bases. This CDR3 has 16 residues. V trimming: 1 base; J trimming: 6 bases; junction bases outside the gene matches: 6. Per the germline V gene, CDR1 is SGHRS and CDR2 is YFSETQ.

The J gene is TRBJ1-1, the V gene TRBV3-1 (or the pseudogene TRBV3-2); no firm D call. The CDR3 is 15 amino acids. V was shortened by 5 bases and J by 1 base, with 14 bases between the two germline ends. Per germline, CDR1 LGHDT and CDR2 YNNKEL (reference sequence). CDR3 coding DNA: TGTGCCAGCAGCTTTCAACGGAGTCCGAACACTGAAGCTTTCTTT. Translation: CASSFQRSPNTEAFF.

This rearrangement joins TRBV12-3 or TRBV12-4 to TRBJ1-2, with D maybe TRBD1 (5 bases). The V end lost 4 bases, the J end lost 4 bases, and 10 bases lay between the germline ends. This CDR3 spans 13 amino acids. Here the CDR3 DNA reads TGTGCCAGCAGTTCGAGAGACAGCTATGGCTACACCTTC. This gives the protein CASSSRDSYGYTF.

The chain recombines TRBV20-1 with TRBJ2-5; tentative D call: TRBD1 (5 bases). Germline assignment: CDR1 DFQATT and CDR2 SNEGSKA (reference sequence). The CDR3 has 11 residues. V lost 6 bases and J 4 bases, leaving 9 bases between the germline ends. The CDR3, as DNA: TGCAGTGCCCCCCAGGGAGAGACCCAGTACTTC. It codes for CSAPQGETQYF.

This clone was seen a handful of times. Written as DNA, the CDR3 is TGCGCCAGCAGCGCATCGGGACAGGCCTATAATTCACCCCTCCACTTT. Protein sequence: CASSASGQAYNSPLHF. The genes are TRBV5-1 and TRBJ1-6, with TRBD1 identical over 8 bases. J was trimmed by 2 bases and V by 4 bases; bases with no gene match: 5. Germline V gene data show CDR1 as SGHRS and CDR2 as YFSETQ. This CDR3 has 16 residues.

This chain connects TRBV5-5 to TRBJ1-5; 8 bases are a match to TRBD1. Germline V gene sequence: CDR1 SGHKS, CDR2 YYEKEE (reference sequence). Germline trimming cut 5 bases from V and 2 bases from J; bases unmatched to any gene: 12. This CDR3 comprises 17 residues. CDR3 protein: CASSSITGTGGNQPQHF. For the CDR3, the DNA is TGTGCCAGCAGTTCAATCACCGGGACAGGAGGCAATCAGCCCCAGCATTTT.

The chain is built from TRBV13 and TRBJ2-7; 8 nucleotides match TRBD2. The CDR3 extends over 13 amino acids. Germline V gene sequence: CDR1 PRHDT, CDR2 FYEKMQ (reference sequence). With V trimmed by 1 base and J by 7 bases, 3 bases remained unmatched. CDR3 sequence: CASSLVSSGEQYF. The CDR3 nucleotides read TGTGCCAGCAGCTTAGTGTCTAGCGGGGAGCAGTACTTC.

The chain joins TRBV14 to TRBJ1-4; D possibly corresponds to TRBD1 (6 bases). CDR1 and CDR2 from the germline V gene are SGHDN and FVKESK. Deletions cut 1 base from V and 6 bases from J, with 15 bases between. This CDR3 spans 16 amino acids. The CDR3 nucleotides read TGTGCCAGCAGCCAAGTTCGGACAGTCCCTTATGAAAAACTGTTTTTT. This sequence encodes CASSQVRTVPYEKLFF.

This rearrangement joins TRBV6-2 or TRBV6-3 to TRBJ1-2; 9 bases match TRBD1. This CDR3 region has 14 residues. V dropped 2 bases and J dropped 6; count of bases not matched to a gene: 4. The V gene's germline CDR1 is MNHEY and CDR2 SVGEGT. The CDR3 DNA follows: TGTGCCAGCAGTTACACAACAGGGGGCAATGGCTACACCTTC. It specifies CASSYTTGGNGYTF.

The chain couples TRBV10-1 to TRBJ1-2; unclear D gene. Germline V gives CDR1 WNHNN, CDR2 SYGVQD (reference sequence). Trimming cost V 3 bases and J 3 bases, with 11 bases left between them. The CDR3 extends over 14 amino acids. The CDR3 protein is CASSDSGYDYGYTF. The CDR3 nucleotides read TGCGCCAGCAGTGACTCGGGATACGACTATGGCTACACCTTC.

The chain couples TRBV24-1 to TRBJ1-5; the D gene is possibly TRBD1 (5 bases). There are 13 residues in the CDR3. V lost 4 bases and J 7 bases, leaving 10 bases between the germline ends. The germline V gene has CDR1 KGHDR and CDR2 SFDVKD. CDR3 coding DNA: TGTGCCACCAGTGACCGCCGGGGGCAGCCCCAGCATTTT. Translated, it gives CATSDRRGQPQHF.

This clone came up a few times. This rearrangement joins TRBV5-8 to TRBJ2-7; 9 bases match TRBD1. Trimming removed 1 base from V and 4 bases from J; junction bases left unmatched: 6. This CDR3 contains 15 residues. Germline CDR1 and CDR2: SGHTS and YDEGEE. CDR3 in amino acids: CASSLLHRGPYEQYF. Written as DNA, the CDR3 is TGTGCCAGCAGCTTGCTCCACAGGGGGCCATACGAGCAGTACTTC.